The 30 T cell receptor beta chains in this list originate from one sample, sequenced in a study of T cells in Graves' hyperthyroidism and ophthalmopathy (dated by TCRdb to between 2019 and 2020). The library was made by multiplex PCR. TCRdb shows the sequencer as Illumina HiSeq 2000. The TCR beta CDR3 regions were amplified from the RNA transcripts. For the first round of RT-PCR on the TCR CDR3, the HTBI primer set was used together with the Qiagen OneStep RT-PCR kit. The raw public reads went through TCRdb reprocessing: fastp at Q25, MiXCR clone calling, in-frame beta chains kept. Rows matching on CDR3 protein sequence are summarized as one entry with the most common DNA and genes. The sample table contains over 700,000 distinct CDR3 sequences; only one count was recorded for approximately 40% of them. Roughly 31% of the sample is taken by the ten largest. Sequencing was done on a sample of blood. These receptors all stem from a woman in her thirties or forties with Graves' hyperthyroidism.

The CDR3 region is CASSVYADTQYF. Written as DNA, the CDR3 is TGTGCCAGCAGCGTATATGCAGATACGCAGTATTTT. The chain employs TRBV9 and TRBJ2-3; D not resolved. Looked up from germline, CDR1 is SGDLS and CDR2 is YYNGEE. This CDR3 spans 12 amino acids. V was pared by 1 base and J by 4 bases, with 4 bases between.

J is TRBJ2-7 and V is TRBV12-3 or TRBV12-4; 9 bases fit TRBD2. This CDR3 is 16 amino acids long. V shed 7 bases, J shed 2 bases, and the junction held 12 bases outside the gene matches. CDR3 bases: TGTGCCAGCACTCCTAGGGGTAGCGGGAGTCCCTACGAGCAGTACTTC. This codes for CASTPRGSGSPYEQYF.

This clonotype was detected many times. The CDR3 region has the DNA TGTGCCAGCAGCTTAGTGGTAGGGGGCAATCAGCCCCAGCATTTT. Its protein product is CASSLVVGGNQPQHF. The V and J genes are TRBV7-8 and TRBJ1-5, with D maybe TRBD1 (5 bases). Trimming removed 1 base at V and 2 bases at J, with 9 bases between. Germline CDR1 SGHVS, CDR2 FQNEAQ. The CDR3 length is 15 residues.

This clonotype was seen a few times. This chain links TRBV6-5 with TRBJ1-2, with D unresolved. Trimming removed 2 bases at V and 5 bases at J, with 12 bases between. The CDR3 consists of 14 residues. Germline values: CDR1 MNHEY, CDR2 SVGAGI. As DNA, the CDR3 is TGTGCCAGCAGTTACACTTCTTTTGGGTATGGCTACACCTTC. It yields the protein CASSYTSFGYGYTF.

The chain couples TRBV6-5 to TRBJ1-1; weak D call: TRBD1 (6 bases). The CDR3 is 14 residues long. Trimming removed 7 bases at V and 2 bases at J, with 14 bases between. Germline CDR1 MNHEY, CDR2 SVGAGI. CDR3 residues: CASTEAGQNTEAFF. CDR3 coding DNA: TGTGCCAGCACCGAGGCGGGACAAAACACTGAAGCTTTCTTT.

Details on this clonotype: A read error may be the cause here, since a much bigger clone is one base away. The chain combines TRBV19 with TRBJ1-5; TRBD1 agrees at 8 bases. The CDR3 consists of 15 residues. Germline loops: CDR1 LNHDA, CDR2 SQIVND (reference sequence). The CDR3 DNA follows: TGTGCCAGTCTGGACAGGGTCTATAGCAATCGGCCCCAGCATTTT. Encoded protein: CASLDRVYSNRPQHF.

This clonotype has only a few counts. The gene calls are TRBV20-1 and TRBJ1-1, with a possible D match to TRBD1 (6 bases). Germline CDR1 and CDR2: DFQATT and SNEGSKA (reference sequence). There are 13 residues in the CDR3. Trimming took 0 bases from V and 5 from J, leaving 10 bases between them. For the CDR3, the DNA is TGCAGTGCTAGAGACCAGGGGCTGACTGAAGCTTTCTTT. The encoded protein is CSARDQGLTEAFF.

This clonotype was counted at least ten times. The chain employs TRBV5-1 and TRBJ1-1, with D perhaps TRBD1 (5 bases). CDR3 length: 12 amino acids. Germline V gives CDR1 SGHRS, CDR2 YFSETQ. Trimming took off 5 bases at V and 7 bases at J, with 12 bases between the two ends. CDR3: CASSGTEDEAFF. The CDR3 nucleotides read TGCGCCAGCAGTGGGACCGAGGATGAAGCTTTCTTT.

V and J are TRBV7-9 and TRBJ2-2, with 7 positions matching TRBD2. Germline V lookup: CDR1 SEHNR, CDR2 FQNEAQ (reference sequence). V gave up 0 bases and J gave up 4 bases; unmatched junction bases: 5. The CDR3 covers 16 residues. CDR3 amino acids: CASSLALAEVTGELFF. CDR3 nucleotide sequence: TGTGCCAGCAGCTTAGCCCTAGCGGAGGTCACCGGGGAGCTGTTTTTT.

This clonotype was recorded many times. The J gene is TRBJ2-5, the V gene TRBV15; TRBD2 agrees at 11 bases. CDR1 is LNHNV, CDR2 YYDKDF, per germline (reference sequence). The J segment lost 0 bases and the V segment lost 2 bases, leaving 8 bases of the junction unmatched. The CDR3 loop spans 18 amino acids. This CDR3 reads CATSRWGTSGSYQETQYF. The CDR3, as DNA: TGTGCCACCAGCAGATGGGGGACTAGCGGATCGTACCAAGAGACCCAGTACTTC.

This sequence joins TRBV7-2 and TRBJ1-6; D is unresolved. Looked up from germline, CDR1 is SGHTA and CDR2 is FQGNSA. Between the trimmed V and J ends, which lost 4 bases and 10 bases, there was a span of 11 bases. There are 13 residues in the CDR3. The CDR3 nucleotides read TGTGCCAGCAGCTCCTCCGGGCTCTCACCCCTCCACTTT. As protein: CASSSSGLSPLHF.

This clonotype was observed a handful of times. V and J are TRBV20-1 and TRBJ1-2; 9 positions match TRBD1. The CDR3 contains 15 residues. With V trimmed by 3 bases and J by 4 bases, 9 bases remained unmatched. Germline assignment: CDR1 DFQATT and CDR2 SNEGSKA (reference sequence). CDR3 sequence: CSASTYDRGSYGYTF. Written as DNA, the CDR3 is TGCAGTGCTAGTACCTACGACAGGGGGTCCTATGGCTACACCTTC.

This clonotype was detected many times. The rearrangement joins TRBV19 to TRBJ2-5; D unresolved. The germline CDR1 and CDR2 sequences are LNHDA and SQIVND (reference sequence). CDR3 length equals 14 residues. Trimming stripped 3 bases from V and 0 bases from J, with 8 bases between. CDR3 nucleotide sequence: TGTGCCAGTAGTATGGCGGTCTACCAAGAGACCCAGTACTTC. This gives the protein CASSMAVYQETQYF. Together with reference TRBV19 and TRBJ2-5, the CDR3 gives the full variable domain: DGGITQSPKYLFRKEGQNVTLSCEQNLNHDAMYWYRQDPGQGLRLIYYSQIVNDFQKGDIAEGYSVSREKKESFPLTVTSAQKNPTAFYLCASSMAVYQETQYFGPGTRLLVL.

CDR3 nucleotide sequence: TGTGCCAGCAGCTTTGGACAGGAATCATGGGATTCACCCCTCCACTTT. Protein product: CASSFGQESWDSPLHF. The chain uses TRBV5-5 and TRBJ1-6; 7 bases agree with TRBD1. Germline V gene sequence: CDR1 SGHKS, CDR2 YYEKEE (reference sequence). Unmatched junction bases numbered 10, after V lost 2 bases and J lost 8 bases. The length of the CDR3 is 16 residues. Complete variable domain (other parts from reference TRBV5-5 and TRBJ1-6): DAGVTQSPTHLIKTRGQQVTLRCSPISGHKSVSWYQQVLGQGPQFIFQYYEKEERGRGNFPDRFSARQFPNYSSELNVNALLLGDSALYLCASSFGQESWDSPLHFGNGTRLTVT.

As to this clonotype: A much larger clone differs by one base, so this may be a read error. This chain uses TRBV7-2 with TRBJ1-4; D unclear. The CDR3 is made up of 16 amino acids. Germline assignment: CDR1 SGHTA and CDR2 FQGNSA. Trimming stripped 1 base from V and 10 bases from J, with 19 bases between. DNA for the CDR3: TGTGCCAGCAGCTTAGTTGGACCCTCGGGTGGTGGAAAACTGTTTTTT. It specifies CASSLVGPSGGGKLFF.

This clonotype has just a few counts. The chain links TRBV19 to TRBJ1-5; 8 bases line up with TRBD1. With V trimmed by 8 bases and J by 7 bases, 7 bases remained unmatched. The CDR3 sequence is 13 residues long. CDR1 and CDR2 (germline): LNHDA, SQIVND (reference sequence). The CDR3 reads CASRDRGRQPQHF. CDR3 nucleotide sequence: TGTGCCAGTCGAGACAGGGGAAGGCAGCCCCAGCATTTT.

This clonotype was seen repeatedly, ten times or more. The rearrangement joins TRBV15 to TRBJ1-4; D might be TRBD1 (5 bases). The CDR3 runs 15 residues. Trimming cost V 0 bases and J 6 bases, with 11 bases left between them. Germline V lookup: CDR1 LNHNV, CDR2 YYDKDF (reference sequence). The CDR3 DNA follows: TGTGCCACCAGCAGAGATCGTGGGGGGTATGAAAAACTGTTTTTT. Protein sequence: CATSRDRGGYEKLFF.

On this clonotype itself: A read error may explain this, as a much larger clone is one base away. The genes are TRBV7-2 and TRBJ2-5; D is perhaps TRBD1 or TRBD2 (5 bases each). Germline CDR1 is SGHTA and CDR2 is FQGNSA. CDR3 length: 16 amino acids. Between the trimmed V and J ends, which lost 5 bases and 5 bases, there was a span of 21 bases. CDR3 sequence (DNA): TGTGCCAGCAGCCCATGGGACGGCAGGGAATGGGAGACCCAGTACTTC. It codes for CASSPWDGREWETQYF.

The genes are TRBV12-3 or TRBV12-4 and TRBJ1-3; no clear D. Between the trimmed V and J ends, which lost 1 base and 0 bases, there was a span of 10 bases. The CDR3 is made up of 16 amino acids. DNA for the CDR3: TGTGCCAGCAGTTTAGAGAGGAGTTTCTCTGGAAACACCATATATTTT. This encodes CASSLERSFSGNTIYF.

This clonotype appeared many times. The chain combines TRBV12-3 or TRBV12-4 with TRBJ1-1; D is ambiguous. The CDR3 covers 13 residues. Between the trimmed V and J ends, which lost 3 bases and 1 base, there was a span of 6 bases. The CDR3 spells CASSLKWNTEAFF. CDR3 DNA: TGTGCCAGCAGTTTGAAGTGGAACACTGAAGCTTTCTTT.

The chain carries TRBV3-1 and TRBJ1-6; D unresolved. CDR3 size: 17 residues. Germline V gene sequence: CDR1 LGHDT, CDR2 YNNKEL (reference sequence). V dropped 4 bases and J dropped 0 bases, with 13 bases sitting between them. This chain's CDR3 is CASSRSSLSSYNSPLHF. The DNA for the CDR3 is TGTGCCAGCAGCCGAAGCAGTTTGAGCTCCTATAATTCACCCCTCCACTTT.

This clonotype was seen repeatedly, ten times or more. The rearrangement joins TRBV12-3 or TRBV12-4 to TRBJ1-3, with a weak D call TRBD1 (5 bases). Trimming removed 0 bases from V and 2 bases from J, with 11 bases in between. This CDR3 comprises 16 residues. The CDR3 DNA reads TGTGCCAGCAGTTTAGCGCAGGGTTCAGCTGGAAACACCATATATTTT. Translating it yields CASSLAQGSAGNTIYF.

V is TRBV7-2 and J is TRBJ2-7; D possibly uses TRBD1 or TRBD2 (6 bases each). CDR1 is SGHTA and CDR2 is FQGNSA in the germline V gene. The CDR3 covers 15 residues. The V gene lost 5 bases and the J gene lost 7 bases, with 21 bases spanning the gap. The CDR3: CASSTNYREAGEQYF. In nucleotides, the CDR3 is TGTGCCAGCAGCACGAACTACAGGGAGGCTGGAGAGCAGTACTTC.

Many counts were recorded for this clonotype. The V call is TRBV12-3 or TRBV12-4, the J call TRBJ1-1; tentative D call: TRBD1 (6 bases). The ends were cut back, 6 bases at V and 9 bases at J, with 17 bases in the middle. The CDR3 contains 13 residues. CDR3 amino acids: CASSLVGHAKAFF. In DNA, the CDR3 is TGTGCCAGCAGCCTGGTGGGACATGCCAAAGCTTTCTTT.

CDR3 in DNA: TGCGCCAGCAGCCGAACTAGTTCGTGGGACACTGAAGCTTTCTTT. Its translation is CASSRTSSWDTEAFF. The V call is TRBV4-1, the J call TRBJ1-1; D is unresolved. CDR3 length equals 15 residues. In germline, CDR1 is MGHRA, CDR2 YSYEKL. V was clipped by 4 bases and J by 3 bases, with 15 bases between them.

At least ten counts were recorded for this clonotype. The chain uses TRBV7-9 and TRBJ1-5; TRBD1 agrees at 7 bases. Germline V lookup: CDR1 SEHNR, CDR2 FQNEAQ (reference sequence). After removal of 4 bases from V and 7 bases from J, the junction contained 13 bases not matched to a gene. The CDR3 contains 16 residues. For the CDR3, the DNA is TGTGCCAGCAGCTCGCGCAAGGGGGCCTTTACCCAGCCCCAGCATTTT. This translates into CASSSRKGAFTQPQHF.

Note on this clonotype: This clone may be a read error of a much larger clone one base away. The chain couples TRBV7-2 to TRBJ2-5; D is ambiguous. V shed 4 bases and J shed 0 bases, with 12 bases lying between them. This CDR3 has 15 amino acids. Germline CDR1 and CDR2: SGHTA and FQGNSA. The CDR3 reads CASSYARWYQETQYF. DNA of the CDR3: TGTGCCAGCAGCTACGCCCGATGGTACCAAGAGACCCAGTACTTC.

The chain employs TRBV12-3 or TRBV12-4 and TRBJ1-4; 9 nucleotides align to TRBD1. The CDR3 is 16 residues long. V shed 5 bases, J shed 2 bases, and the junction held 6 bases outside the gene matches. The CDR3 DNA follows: TGTGCCAGCAGTCCCTTCGGACAGGGGACTAATGAAAAACTGTTTTTT. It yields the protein CASSPFGQGTNEKLFF.

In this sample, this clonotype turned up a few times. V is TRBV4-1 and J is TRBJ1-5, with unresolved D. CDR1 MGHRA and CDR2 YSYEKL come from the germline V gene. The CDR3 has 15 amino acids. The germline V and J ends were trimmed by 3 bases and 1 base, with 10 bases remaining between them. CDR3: CASSHRRLSNQPQHF. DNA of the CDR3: TGCGCCAGCAGCCATCGGAGATTGAGCAATCAGCCCCAGCATTTT.

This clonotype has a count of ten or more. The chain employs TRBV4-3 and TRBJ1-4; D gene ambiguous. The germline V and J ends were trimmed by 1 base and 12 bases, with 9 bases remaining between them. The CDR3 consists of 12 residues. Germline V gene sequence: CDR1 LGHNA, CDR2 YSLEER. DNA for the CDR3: TGCGCCAGCAGCCAAGGTCATAGAGAACTGTTTTTT. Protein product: CASSQGHRELFF.